This T cell receptor beta chain was obtained from a study of T cell repertoires in cytomegalovirus infection. This clonotype occurred many times. TCRdb reprocessed the reads via MiXCR and lists one record per CDR3 protein. This table has 300,000 to 400,000 distinct CDR3 sequences, approximately 18% appearing once. The source of this sequence is a human donor in good health (CMV status not recorded). Some clones in this sample may be carry-over from other donors' samples. The sample taken for sequencing was PBMCs.

The CDR3 is CASSLVSPANTEAFF. CDR3 bases: TGTGCCAGCAGTTTAGTAAGTCCGGCGAACACTGAAGCTTTCTTT. This chain links TRBV12-3 or TRBV12-4 with TRBJ1-1; no firm D call. The CDR3 extends over 15 amino acids. V dropped 1 base and J dropped 1 base, with 10 bases sitting between them.